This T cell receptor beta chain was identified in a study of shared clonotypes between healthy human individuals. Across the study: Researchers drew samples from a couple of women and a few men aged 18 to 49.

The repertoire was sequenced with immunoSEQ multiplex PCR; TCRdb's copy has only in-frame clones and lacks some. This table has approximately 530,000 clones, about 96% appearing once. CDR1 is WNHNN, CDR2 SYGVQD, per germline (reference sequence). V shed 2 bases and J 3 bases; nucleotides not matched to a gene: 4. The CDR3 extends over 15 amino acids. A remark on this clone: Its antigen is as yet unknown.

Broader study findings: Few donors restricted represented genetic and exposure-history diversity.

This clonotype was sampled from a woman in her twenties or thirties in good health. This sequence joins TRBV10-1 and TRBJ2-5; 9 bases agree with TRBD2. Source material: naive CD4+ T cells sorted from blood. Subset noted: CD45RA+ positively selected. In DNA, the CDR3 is TGCGCCAGCAGTGAGGGGCTAGCGGGAAAAGAGACCCAGTACTTC. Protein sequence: CASSEGLAGKETQYF.